A single TCR beta chain is shown here with its context. Antigen: not known. Repertoires were generated with immunoSEQ multiplex PCR, while TCRdb's copy carries only in-frame clones and drops some. Seen here are under 85,000 clones, less than 95% observed once, and the top ten hold under 1.5%. This CDR3 spans 11 amino acids. In germline, CDR1 is SGHRS, CDR2 YFSETQ. V was trimmed by 3 bases and J by 3 bases, leaving 2 bases between them. This entry is derived from a study of graft-versus-host responses after intestinal transplantation. Study results and limitations: Peak circulating GvH clone levels tracked with early post-transplant HvG declines.

The sequence was collected from a human donor who received an intestinal transplant. J is TRBJ2-3 and V is TRBV5-1; D gene unclear. This sample comprised unstimulated CD8+ T cells sorted from spleen or lymph node cells, obtained before intestinal transplant. CDR3 sequence: CASSSTDTQYF. CDR3 DNA sequence: TGCGCCAGCAGCTCGACAGATACGCAGTATTTT.